This TCR beta chain is from a study of blood T cell repertoires in COVID-19. About the research overall: PBMCs, B-cell-depleted T cells, or T cells provided the cDNA or gDNA that made up the material.

Per the germline V gene, CDR1 is MNHEY and CDR2 is SVGAGI. The V gene end was trimmed by 7 bases and the J gene end by 4 bases; junction bases not matched to a gene: 6. This CDR3 has 14 residues. Produced via immunoSEQ multiplex PCR; TCRdb's table is partial and in-frame only. The data hold 150,000 to 200,000 clones, with 79% observed a single time. This chain joins TRBV6-5 and TRBJ2-2; 7 bases fit TRBD2. The clonotype comes from an older woman with COVID-19, enrolled during active disease. Sequencing was carried out using peripheral blood. The CDR3 spells CASTPREGTGELFF. CDR3 DNA sequence: TGTGCCAGCACCCCCAGGGAGGGCACCGGGGAGCTGTTTTTT.